This T cell receptor beta chain was recorded in a study of response to subunit inactivated influenza vaccine. The study's findings and limits: Each seasonal influenza vaccination recruits few new T cells, the authors suggested.

TCRdb reprocessed the RT-PCR reads with MiXCR, giving one entry per CDR3 protein. The sample holds about 310,000 distinct CDR3 sequences, about a fifth seen once. This CDR3 comprises 19 residues. V was clipped by 4 bases and J by 0 bases; unmatched bases: 10. Points on this clonotype: As yet, its antigen is unknown.

This specimen was PBMCs from blood, taken about 20 months after vaccination. This sequence originates from a man between 45 and 75 years old who received an inactivated influenza vaccine. The chain couples TRBV12-3 or TRBV12-4 to TRBJ1-3; 12 nucleotides align to TRBD1. The chain's CDR3 is CASSSRDRGRKSSGNTIYF. The CDR3, as DNA: TGTGCCAGCAGTTCCCGGGACAGGGGGCGAAAAAGCTCTGGAAACACCATATATTTT.